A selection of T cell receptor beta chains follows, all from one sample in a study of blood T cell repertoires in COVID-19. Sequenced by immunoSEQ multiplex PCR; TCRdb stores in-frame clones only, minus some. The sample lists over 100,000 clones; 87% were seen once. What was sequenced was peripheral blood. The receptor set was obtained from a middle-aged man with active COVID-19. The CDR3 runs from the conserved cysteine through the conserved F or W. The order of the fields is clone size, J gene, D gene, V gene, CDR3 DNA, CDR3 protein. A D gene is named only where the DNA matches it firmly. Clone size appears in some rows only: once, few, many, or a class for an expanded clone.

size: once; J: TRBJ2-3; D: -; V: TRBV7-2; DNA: TGTGCCAGCAGCCCTAGTCTCAACACAGATACGCAGTATTTT; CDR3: CASSPSLNTDTQYF
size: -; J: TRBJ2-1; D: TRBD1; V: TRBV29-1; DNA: TGCAGCGCCATACCGGGACAGGGAGGAAATGAGCAGTTCTTC; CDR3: CSAIPGQGGNEQFF
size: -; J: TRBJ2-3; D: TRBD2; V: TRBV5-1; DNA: TGCGCCAGCAGCAACCCGGGACTAGCGGGGGCCGGGGCAGATACGCAGTATTTT; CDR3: CASSNPGLAGAGADTQYF
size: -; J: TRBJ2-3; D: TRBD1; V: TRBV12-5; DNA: TGTGCTAGTGGCCGAGGACAGGGGGCAGCAGATACGCAGTATTTT; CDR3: CASGRGQGAADTQYF
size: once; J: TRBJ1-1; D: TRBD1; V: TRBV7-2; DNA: TGTGCCAGCAGCCCCCGACAGGGGATGGGTGAAGCTTTCTTT; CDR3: CASSPRQGMGEAFF
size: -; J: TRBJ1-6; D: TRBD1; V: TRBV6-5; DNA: TGTGCCAGCGCGCAGGGGGCAGGAAATTCACCCCTCCACTTT; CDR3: CASAQGAGNSPLHF
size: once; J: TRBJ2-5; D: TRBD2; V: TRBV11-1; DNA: TGTGCCAGCAGCTTACAGCGGGGGGGACAAGAGACCCAGTACTTC; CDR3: CASSLQRGGQETQYF
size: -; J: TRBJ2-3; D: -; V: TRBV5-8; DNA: TGTGCCAGCAGCTTTTTCAGGGGGGAGTACGTCGATACGCAGTATTTT; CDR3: CASSFFRGEYVDTQYF
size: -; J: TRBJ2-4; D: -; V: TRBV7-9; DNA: TGTGCCAGCAGCCCGAGGGGTGGGGGGTTGAAAGCCAAAAACATTCAGTACTTC; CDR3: CASSPRGGGLKAKNIQYF
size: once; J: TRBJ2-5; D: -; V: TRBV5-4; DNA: TGTGCCAGCAGCAGAGACAGGGCGGCGGGGGGAGAGACCCAGTACTTC; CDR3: CASSRDRAAGGETQYF
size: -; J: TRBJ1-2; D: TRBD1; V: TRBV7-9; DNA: TGTGCCAGCAGAAGTAACCCGGGACAGGGCCTTCGCTACACCTTC; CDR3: CASRSNPGQGLRYTF
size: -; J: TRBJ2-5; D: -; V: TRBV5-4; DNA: TGTGCCAGCAGCTACGGGGGGCGACAAGAGACCCAGTACTTC; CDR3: CASSYGGRQETQYF
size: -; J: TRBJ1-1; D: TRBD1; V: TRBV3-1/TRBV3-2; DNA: TGTGCCAGCAGCCCTCTCCGCGGGACAGGGAGGCAGTCTGAAGCTTTCTTT; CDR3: CASSPLRGTGRQSEAFF
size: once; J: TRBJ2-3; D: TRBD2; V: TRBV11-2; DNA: TGTGCCAGCAGCTTAGTGACGGGGGGGACAGATACGCAGTATTTT; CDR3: CASSLVTGGTDTQYF
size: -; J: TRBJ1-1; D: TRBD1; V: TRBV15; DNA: TGTGCCACCAGCATGCTCAGGGGGCGTTCTTATGGCACTGAAGCTTTCTTT; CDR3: CATSMLRGRSYGTEAFF
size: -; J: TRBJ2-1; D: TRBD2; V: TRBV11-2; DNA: TGTGCCAGCCATCCGGGACTAGCGGGGGGGCTTCTGGGGAATGAGCAGTTCTTC; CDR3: CASHPGLAGGLLGNEQFF
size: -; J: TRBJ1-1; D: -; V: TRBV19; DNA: TGTGCCAGTAGTATCGTCAGGATGAACACTGAAGCTTTCTTT; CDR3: CASSIVRMNTEAFF
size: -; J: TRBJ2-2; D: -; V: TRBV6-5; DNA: TGTGCCAGCAGTTACAACAGGGGAGGCGGGGAGCTGTTTTTT; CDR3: CASSYNRGGGELFF
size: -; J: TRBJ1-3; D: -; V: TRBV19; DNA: TGTGCCAGTAGTAGCGGCATCTCTGGAAACACCATATATTTT; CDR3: CASSSGISGNTIYF
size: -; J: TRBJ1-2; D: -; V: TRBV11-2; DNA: TGTGCCAGCAGCTTAGAGCCGGGAGCTGGCTACACCTTC; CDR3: CASSLEPGAGYTF
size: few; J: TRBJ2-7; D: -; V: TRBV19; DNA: TGTGCCAGTAGTATAGCAGGGGTTGGATACGAGCAGTACTTC; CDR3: CASSIAGVGYEQYF
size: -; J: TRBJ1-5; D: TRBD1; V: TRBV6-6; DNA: TGTGCCAGCAGTTACCGGACAGGGGACGATCAGCCCCAGCATTTT; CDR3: CASSYRTGDDQPQHF
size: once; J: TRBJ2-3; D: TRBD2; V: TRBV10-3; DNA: TGTGCCATCAGTTTAGCGGGGGGAATCACAGATACGCAGTATTTT; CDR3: CAISLAGGITDTQYF
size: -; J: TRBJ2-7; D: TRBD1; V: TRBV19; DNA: TGTGCCAGTAGTACAGGGGGCGGGTACGAGCAGTACTTC; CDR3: CASSTGGGYEQYF
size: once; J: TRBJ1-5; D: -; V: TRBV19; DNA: TGTGCCAGTAGTATAGGAAGAGGGGGGGATCAGCCCCAGCATTTT; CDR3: CASSIGRGGDQPQHF
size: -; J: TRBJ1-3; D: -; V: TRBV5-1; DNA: TGCGCCAGCAGCGGGGAGGGCGGCTCTGGAAACACCATATATTTT; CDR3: CASSGEGGSGNTIYF
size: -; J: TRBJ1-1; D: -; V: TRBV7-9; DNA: TGTGCCAGCAGCTCAGGACAAAGTGCTGCTTTCTTT; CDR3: CASSSGQSAAFF
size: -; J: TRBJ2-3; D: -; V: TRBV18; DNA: TGTGCCAGCTCACCTCCAGTCACAGATACGCAGTATTTT; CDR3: CASSPPVTDTQYF